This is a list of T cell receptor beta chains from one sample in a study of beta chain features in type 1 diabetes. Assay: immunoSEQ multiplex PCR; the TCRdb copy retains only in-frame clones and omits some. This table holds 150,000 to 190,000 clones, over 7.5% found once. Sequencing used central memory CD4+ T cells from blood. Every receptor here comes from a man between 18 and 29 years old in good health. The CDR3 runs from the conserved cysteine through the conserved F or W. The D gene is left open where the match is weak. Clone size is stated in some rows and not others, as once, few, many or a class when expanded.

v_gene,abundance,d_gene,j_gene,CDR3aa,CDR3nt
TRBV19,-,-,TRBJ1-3,CASSETANSGNTIYF,TGTGCCAGTAGTGAGACAGCGAACTCTGGAAACACCATATATTTT
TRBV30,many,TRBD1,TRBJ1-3,CAGQGSGNTIYF,TGTGCCGGACAGGGATCTGGAAACACCATATATTTT
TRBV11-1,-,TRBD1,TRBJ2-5,CASSPGTGGGTQYF,TGTGCCAGCAGCCCCGGGACAGGGGGCGGGACCCAGTACTTC
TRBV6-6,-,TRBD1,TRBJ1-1,CASNDRGWMNTEAFF,TGTGCCAGCAATGACAGGGGTTGGATGAACACTGAAGCTTTCTTT
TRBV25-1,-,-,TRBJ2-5,CASSEEALTQETQYF,TGTGCCAGCAGTGAAGAAGCCCTTACCCAAGAGACCCAGTACTTC
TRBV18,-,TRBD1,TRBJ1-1,CASSPTSGQEAFF,TGTGCCAGCTCACCGACGTCGGGACAGGAAGCTTTCTTT
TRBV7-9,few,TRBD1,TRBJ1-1,CASSVGDSSMNTEAFF,TGTGCCAGCAGCGTTGGGGACAGCTCCATGAACACTGAAGCTTTCTTT
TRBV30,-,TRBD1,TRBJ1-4,CAWSGETGDFEKLFF,TGTGCCTGGAGTGGAGAGACAGGGGATTTTGAAAAACTGTTTTTT
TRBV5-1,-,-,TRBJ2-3,CASSSEGEVTDTQYF,TGCGCCAGCAGCTCGGAGGGAGAAGTAACAGATACGCAGTATTTT
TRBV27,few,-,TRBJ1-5,CASSLRAGGADGNQPQHF,TGTGCCAGCAGTTTAAGGGCGGGGGGCGCTGACGGCAATCAGCCCCAGCATTTT
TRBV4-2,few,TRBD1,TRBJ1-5,CASSRQGASNQPQHF,TGTGCCAGCAGCCGCCAGGGGGCTAGCAATCAGCCCCAGCATTTT